This TCR beta chain was obtained from a study of memory CD4+ T cells and cytomegalovirus serostatus. Original processing notes: Out-of-frame sequences were removed, leaving 2 million to 2.5 million distinct TCRbeta sequences. Method: immunoSEQ multiplex PCR; TCRdb's copy keeps in-frame clones and lacks some. V and J calls and clone size follow that table, whereas D and trimming were derived from the DNA. Of around 99,000 clones in the sample, roughly 80% were seen once. Study-wide points: About 40% of the roughly 160 known CMV-associated TCRbeta sequences appeared in CD4+ memory.

Comments on this clone: Its antigen is not known.

The sort gate was single viable CD3+CD4+CD8-CD45RO+ cells for memory CD4+ T cells. J gave up 1 base and V 2 bases, and 4 bases lay outside the gene matches. The CDR3 extends over 16 amino acids. From germline, CDR1 is MDHEN and CDR2 SYDVKM. Sequencing used memory CD4+ T cells from blood. The J gene is TRBJ1-3, the V gene TRBV28; 8 positions match TRBD1. This clonotype was sampled from an adult in good health and CMV-seropositive. Here the CDR3 reads CASSLRQGLSGNTIYF. The CDR3 DNA reads TGTGCCAGCAGTTTAAGACAGGGGCTTTCTGGAAACACCATATATTTT.